This is a list of T cell receptor beta chains from one sample in a study of cytomegalovirus exposure and HLA in healthy donors. Using immunoSEQ multiplex PCR, the repertoire was profiled, and TCRdb retains in-frame clones only, with some absent. The sample includes over 75,000 clones, over 8% seen only once; the top ten take roughly 4.7%. The specimen sequenced was PBMCs. These receptors were collected from a man in his fifties or sixties in good health and CMV-seropositive. Each CDR3 is given with its conserved first and last residue. Each record gives: V gene, J gene, D gene, clone size, CDR3 protein, CDR3 DNA. D genes are given only for firm matches. The size of a clone is reported for some rows only, either as once, few or many, or as a class for expanded clones.

TRBV5-1	TRBJ1-1	.	few	CASSFSTDTEAFF	TGCGCCAGCAGCTTTTCCACGGACACTGAAGCTTTCTTT
TRBV10-3	TRBJ1-1	TRBD1	.	CAISETPGQTAEAFF	TGTGCCATCAGTGAAACCCCGGGACAGACAGCTGAAGCTTTCTTT
TRBV5-1	TRBJ1-3	.	few	CASSLGVDSSGNTIYF	TGCGCCAGCAGCTTGGGTGTAGACAGTTCTGGAAACACCATATATTTT
TRBV5-8	TRBJ2-1	TRBD2	many	CASSLGSGTLFEQFF	TGTGCCAGCAGCTTGGGAAGCGGGACGTTGTTCGAGCAGTTCTTC
TRBV5-4	TRBJ2-5	TRBD1	few	CASSSGTGQETQYF	TGTGCCAGCAGCTCCGGGACAGGGCAAGAGACCCAGTACTTC
TRBV6-1	TRBJ2-1	TRBD1	.	CASSAQGAREQFF	TGTGCCAGCAGTGCACAGGGGGCGCGTGAGCAGTTCTTC
TRBV18	TRBJ2-4	.	few	CASSRISGQNIQYF	TGTGCCAGCTCACGAATCAGTGGGCAAAACATTCAGTACTTC
TRBV19	TRBJ2-7	TRBD1	few	CASSPSGTAYEQYF	TGTGCCAGTAGCCCATCGGGGACAGCCTACGAGCAGTACTTC
TRBV27	TRBJ2-4	.	.	CASSLGQAKNIQYF	TGTGCCAGCAGCTTAGGACAAGCCAAAAACATTCAGTACTTC
TRBV5-4	TRBJ2-1	.	.	CASRLGAGFSYNEQFF	TGTGCCAGCAGGTTGGGGGCGGGGTTCTCCTACAATGAGCAGTTCTTC
TRBV12-1	TRBJ2-5	.	few	CASSSWTTLGTQYF	TGTGCCAGCAGCTCCTGGACTACCCTCGGAACCCAGTACTTC
TRBV27	TRBJ1-3	.	.	CASSHNQAGNTIYF	TGTGCCAGCAGCCATAATCAGGCCGGAAACACCATATATTTT
TRBV6-5	TRBJ2-5	.	few	CASSRDWGQETQYF	TGTGCCAGCAGTCGGGACTGGGGCCAAGAGACCCAGTACTTC
TRBV7-9	TRBJ2-3	TRBD2	few	CASSLRTSPSTDTQYF	TGTGCCAGCAGCCTACGGACTAGTCCTAGCACAGATACGCAGTATTTT
TRBV28	TRBJ2-5	TRBD2	.	CASSPLAGRYRQETQYF	TGTGCCAGCAGCCCCCTAGCGGGAAGATATCGCCAAGAGACCCAGTACTTC
TRBV19	TRBJ1-1	.	few	CASSMGAEAFF	TGTGCCAGTAGTATGGGCGCTGAAGCTTTCTTT
TRBV11-2	TRBJ2-3	TRBD2	few	CASSLGLAGGRADTQYF	TGTGCCAGCAGCCTGGGACTAGCGGGAGGGCGCGCAGATACGCAGTATTTT
TRBV6-1	TRBJ2-7	TRBD2	few	CASSEAPQALAGGLTYEQYF	TGTGCCAGCAGTGAAGCGCCCCAGGCGTTAGCGGGAGGGCTCACTTACGAGCAGTACTTC
TRBV28	TRBJ1-6	TRBD1	.	CASSTGQGSYNSPLHF	TGTGCCAGCAGCACGGGACAGGGGTCCTATAATTCACCCCTCCACTTT
TRBV4-1	TRBJ2-1	TRBD2	.	CASSQEPGLAGYEQFF	TGCGCCAGCAGCCAAGAACCGGGACTAGCGGGATATGAGCAGTTCTTC
TRBV2	TRBJ1-4	.	.	CASSDPSGLATNEKLFF	TGTGCCAGCAGTGACCCCTCCGGGTTGGCAACTAATGAAAAACTGTTTTTT
TRBV2	TRBJ2-3	TRBD1	few	CASRYIGQAFTDTQYF	TGTGCCAGCAGATACATAGGACAGGCTTTCACAGATACGCAGTATTTT
TRBV7-2	TRBJ1-5	.	.	CASSLQGQPQHF	TGTGCCAGCAGCCTCCAGGGCCAGCCCCAGCATTTT
TRBV18	TRBJ2-7	TRBD1	few	CASSPAQGGSYEQYF	TGTGCCAGCTCACCTGCACAGGGGGGCTCCTACGAGCAGTACTTC
TRBV15	TRBJ2-5	TRBD2	few	CATQRGAGEAQYF	TGTGCCACTCAGCGGGGCGCGGGAGAGGCCCAGTACTTC
TRBV28	TRBJ2-5	.	few	CASSLPTGLSFPPRGETQYF	TGTGCCAGCAGTTTACCTACGGGACTTAGCTTCCCCCCGAGAGGCGAGACCCAGTACTTC
TRBV19	TRBJ2-3	.	.	CASAPGHLPDTQYF	TGTGCCAGTGCCCCCGGACACCTACCAGATACGCAGTATTTT
TRBV6-5	TRBJ2-6	TRBD1	few	CASSQTGAGANVLTF	TGTGCCAGCAGCCAAACAGGGGCTGGGGCCAACGTCCTGACTTTC
TRBV28	TRBJ2-2	TRBD2	few	CASSSSGRGGGELFF	TGTGCCAGCAGTTCTAGCGGGAGAGGCGGCGGGGAGCTGTTTTTT
TRBV7-2	TRBJ2-5	TRBD1	few	CASSLAGTGQETQYF	TGTGCCAGCAGCTTAGCCGGGACAGGACAAGAGACCCAGTACTTC
TRBV29-1	TRBJ2-1	TRBD2	few	CSVVLAGDKQFF	TGCAGCGTTGTGTTAGCGGGAGATAAGCAGTTCTTC
TRBV9	TRBJ1-1	.	few	CASSVGQKHNTEAFF	TGTGCCAGCAGCGTAGGACAGAAACACAACACTGAAGCTTTCTTT
TRBV27	TRBJ1-1	.	many	CASSLYGELPTEAFF	TGTGCCAGCAGTCTTTACGGGGAGCTCCCCACTGAAGCTTTCTTT
TRBV19	TRBJ2-1	TRBD2	.	CASSTLLAGVFHEQFF	TGTGCCAGTAGCACGTTACTAGCGGGAGTTTTTCATGAGCAGTTCTTC
TRBV18	TRBJ1-6	TRBD1	few	CASSPTGGDYSPLHF	TGTGCCAGCTCACCAACAGGGGGCGATTATTCACCCCTCCACTTT
TRBV27	TRBJ1-2	TRBD1	few	CASSLSQQGTWYGYTF	TGTGCCAGCAGTTTATCTCAACAGGGGACTTGGTATGGCTACACCTTC
TRBV11-2	TRBJ2-3	TRBD2	few	CASSPGTSGRRIGTDTQYF	TGTGCCAGCAGCCCAGGGACTAGCGGGAGGAGGATTGGCACAGATACGCAGTATTTT
TRBV7-7	TRBJ2-1	TRBD2	few	CASSLGLAGVNEQFF	TGTGCTAGCAGCTTGGGACTAGCGGGAGTCAATGAGCAGTTCTTC
TRBV7-3	TRBJ2-3	TRBD2	.	CASSLTGTREDTQYF	TGTGCCAGCAGCTTAACAGGGACTAGGGAGGATACGCAGTATTTT
TRBV6-1	TRBJ1-1	.	.	CASSLRGGTNTEAFF	TGTGCCAGCAGTCTAAGGGGGGGCACGAACACTGAAGCTTTCTTT
TRBV2	TRBJ2-5	.	few	CASTDQDSYQETQYF	TGTGCCAGCACGGACCAGGACTCTTACCAAGAGACCCAGTACTTC
TRBV27	TRBJ1-6	.	few	CASTPGSSYNSPLHF	TGTGCCAGCACCCCGGGGAGCTCCTATAATTCACCCCTCCACTTT
TRBV2	TRBJ2-1	TRBD1	.	CASSGGQVYNEQFF	TGTGCCAGCAGTGGGGGACAGGTGTACAATGAGCAGTTCTTC
TRBV7-9	TRBJ1-2	.	few	CASRMRTALENYGYTF	TGTGCCAGCAGGATGAGGACAGCCCTGGAGAACTATGGCTACACCTTC
TRBV5-1	TRBJ2-7	TRBD1	.	CASSDGQGAYEQYF	TGCGCCAGCAGCGACGGACAGGGCGCCTACGAGCAGTACTTC
TRBV27	TRBJ2-7	TRBD1	few	CASRGGDSSYEQYF	TGTGCCAGCCGAGGTGGGGACAGCTCCTACGAGCAGTACTTC
TRBV7-8	TRBJ1-2	.	few	CASSEPDRPLGGYTF	TGTGCCAGCAGCGAGCCGGACAGACCTTTGGGTGGCTACACCTTC
TRBV7-2	TRBJ2-7	TRBD1	few	CASSLLGQGEWSYEQYF	TGTGCCAGCAGCTTACTCGGACAGGGGGAATGGTCCTACGAGCAGTACTTC
TRBV5-8	TRBJ2-3	TRBD2	few	CASSLYASGIADTQYF	TGTGCCAGCAGCTTGTACGCTAGCGGGATCGCAGATACGCAGTATTTT
TRBV5-1	TRBJ2-6	TRBD1	many	CASSLGNQGVANVLTF	TGCGCCAGCAGCTTGGGTAACCAGGGGGTGGCCAACGTCCTGACTTTC
TRBV11-3	TRBJ2-5	.	.	CASSLGGSSQETQYF	TGTGCCAGCAGCTTAGGAGGGAGCAGCCAAGAGACCCAGTACTTC
TRBV6-5	TRBJ1-3	TRBD1	few	CASSYGQGENTIYF	TGTGCCAGCAGCTACGGACAGGGGGAAAACACCATATATTTT
TRBV25-1	TRBJ1-1	.	.	CASSPRQRNTEAFF	TGTGCCAGCAGTCCCAGGCAGAGGAACACTGAAGCTTTCTTT